The clone carrying this T cell receptor (beta chain) was recorded a few times. The antigen is unknown. This entry is derived from a study of memory CD4+ T cells and cytomegalovirus serostatus. Regarding the study as a whole: Suggested: most of the CMV-linked TCR signature lies in CD4+ memory cells.

There are 14 residues in the CDR3. From germline, CDR1 is MDHEN and CDR2 SYDVKM. V dropped 2 bases and J dropped 7 bases, with 11 bases sitting between them. The protocol was immunoSEQ multiplex PCR, while the TCRdb copy is restricted to in-frame clones and leaves out a portion. The sample contains 50,000 to 75,000 clones, around 86% of which appear only once. The sort gate was single viable CD3+CD4+CD8-CD45RO+ cells for memory CD4+ T cells. The sample comprised memory CD4+ T cells from blood. This sequence was found in an adult in good health and CMV-seronegative. This chain joins TRBV28 and TRBJ1-4; D gene unclear. The DNA for the CDR3 is TGTGCCAGCAGTTTAAGGGTCCCGACTGAAAAACTGTTTTTT. Translated, it gives CASSLRVPTEKLFF.